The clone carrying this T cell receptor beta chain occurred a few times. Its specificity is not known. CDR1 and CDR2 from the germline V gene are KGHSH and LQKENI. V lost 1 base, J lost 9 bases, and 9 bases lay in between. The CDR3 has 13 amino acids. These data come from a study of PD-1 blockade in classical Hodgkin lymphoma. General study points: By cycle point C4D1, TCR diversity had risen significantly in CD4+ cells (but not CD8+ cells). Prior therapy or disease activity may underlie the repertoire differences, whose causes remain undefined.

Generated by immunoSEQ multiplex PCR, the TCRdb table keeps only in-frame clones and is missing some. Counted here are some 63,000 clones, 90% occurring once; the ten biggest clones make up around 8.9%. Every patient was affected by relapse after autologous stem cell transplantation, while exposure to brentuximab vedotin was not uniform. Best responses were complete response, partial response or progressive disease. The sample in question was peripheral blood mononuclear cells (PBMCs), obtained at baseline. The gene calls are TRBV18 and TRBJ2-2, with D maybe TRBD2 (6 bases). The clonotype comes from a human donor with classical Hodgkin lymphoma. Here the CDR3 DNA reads TGTGCCAGCTCACCACGAGCGGGTTGGGAGCTGTTTTTT. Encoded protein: CASSPRAGWELFF.